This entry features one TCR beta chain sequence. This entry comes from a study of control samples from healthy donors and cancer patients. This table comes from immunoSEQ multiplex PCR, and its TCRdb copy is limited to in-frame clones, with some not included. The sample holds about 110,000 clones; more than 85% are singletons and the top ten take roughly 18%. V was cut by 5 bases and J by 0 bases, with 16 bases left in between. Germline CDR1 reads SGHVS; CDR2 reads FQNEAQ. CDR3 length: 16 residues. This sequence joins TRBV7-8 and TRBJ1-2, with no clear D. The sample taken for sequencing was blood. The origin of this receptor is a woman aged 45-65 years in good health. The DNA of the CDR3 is TGTGCCAGCAGCGCCGTCGGCAGGCGAGCTAACTATGGCTACACCTTC. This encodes CASSAVGRRANYGYTF. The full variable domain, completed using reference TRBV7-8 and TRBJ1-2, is GAGVSQSPRYKVAKRGQDVALRCDPISGHVSLFWYQQALGQGPEFLTYFQNEAQLDKSGLPSDRFFAERPEGSVSTLKIQRTQQEDSAVYLCASSAVGRRANYGYTFGSGTRLTVV.